This TCR beta chain was captured in a study of post-analysis software for immune sequencing data. CDR1 is MNHEY, CDR2 SVGEGT, per germline. This CDR3 region has 15 residues. Study results and caveats: About five TRBV segments appeared more often in patients than in controls, and TRBV5-6, TRBV5-1 and TRBV20-1 were among these.

Tagging with unique molecular identifiers was a feature of the TCR beta cDNA libraries. TCRdb re-derived calls from the PCR reads in MiXCR, one entry per CDR3 protein. Of approximately 730,000 distinct CDR3 sequences in the sample, 35% to 55% were seen once. Note on this clonotype: The antigen remains undetermined.

The rearrangement uses TRBV6-2 or TRBV6-3 and TRBJ2-4; the D gene is possibly TRBD1 (6 bases). TRBJ2-7 matches the DNA end more closely, so the J call is doubtful. This clonotype was obtained from a girl aged 5-17 years with multiple sclerosis. Sequencing was done on a sample of blood. This CDR3 reads CASSQTQGLFHEQYF. The CDR3 DNA sequence: TGTGCCAGCAGTCAGACACAGGGCTTGTTCCACGAGCAGTACTTC.